This T cell receptor beta chain was identified during a study of T cells in Graves' hyperthyroidism and ophthalmopathy. At the level of the study: Peripheral blood was obtained at initial diagnosis, preceding any treatment. Study outcomes and limitations: Before onset, by a median of about seven months, the model predicted ophthalmopathy.

Patients were aged 18 to 65, had disease duration under 2 months, and had newly diagnosed hyperthyroidism. Extraction of PBMCs used 8 to 10 ml of fresh peripheral blood. Germline V gives CDR1 LGHNA, CDR2 YNFKEQ. Trimming took off 3 bases at V and 12 bases at J, with 17 bases between the two ends. There are 13 residues in the CDR3. This clonotype was seen a few times. Its antigen is not known. RNA transcripts gave rise to amplified TCR beta CDR3 regions. HTBI primers were the set used in a first-round RT-PCR of the TCR CDR3. Using its own MiXCR run on the multiplex PCR reads, TCRdb lists one record per CDR3 protein. This table has 300,000 to 450,000 distinct CDR3 sequences, over 11% appearing once.

V is TRBV4-2 and J is TRBJ1-1, with TRBD1 as a possible D gene (5 bases). This clonotype was sampled from a woman aged 55-70 years with Graves' hyperthyroidism. Sequenced input: blood. The CDR3 protein is CASSHFDSPGPFF. CDR3 in DNA: TGTGCCAGCAGCCACTTCGACAGCCCAGGCCCTTTCTTT.